This T cell receptor (beta chain) stems from a study of cytomegalovirus exposure and HLA in healthy donors. Germline CDR1 and CDR2: SEHNR and FQNEAQ (reference sequence). CDR3 size: 14 residues. V was clipped by 7 bases and J by 3 bases, with 13 bases between them. The assay was immunoSEQ multiplex PCR, and TCRdb's table has in-frame clones only and misses some. The table lists 150,000 to 250,000 clones, about 81% of them singletons, with roughly 1.2% in the top ten. The chain carries TRBV7-9 and TRBJ2-1; no definite D call. This clonotype originated in a woman in her twenties or thirties in good health and CMV-seronegative. Input material: PBMCs. This chain's CDR3 is CASMGRNDYNEQFF. The CDR3 DNA reads TGTGCCAGCATGGGCAGGAACGACTACAATGAGCAGTTCTTC. The full variable domain, completed using reference TRBV7-9 and TRBJ2-1, is DTGVSQNPRHKITKRGQNVTFRCDPISEHNRLYWYRQTLGQGPEFLTYFQNEAQLEKSRLLSDRFSAERPKGSFSTLEIQRTEQGDSAMYLCASMGRNDYNEQFFGPGTRLTVL.